This TCR beta chain was profiled in a study of shared clonotypes between healthy human individuals. Study-wide results and caveats: In this cohort, only blood was sampled, and tissue repertoires likely differ. A generally larger estimated richness was seen in naive subsets than in memory subsets.

The assay was immunoSEQ multiplex PCR, and TCRdb's table has in-frame clones only and misses some. The sample consists of over 2 million clones, roughly 95% of them appearing once. Comment on this clone: The target antigen is unknown. This sample includes further DNA sequences coding for the same CDR3.

Unmatched junction bases numbered 2, after V lost 4 bases and J lost 2 bases. CDR1 SGHRS and CDR2 YFSETQ come from the germline V gene. This CDR3 has 14 amino acids. This receptor was identified in a young man in good health. The V call is TRBV5-1, the J call TRBJ2-7; TRBD1 matches at 11 bases. Specimen: naive CD4+ T cells sorted from blood. Documented subset: CD45RA+ positively selected. CDR3 residues: CASSAGQGAYEQYF. The DNA for the CDR3 is TGCGCCAGCAGCGCGGGACAGGGGGCCTACGAGCAGTACTTC.